The 14 T cell receptor beta chains listed next were all sequenced from one sample in a study of blood T cells in healthy people across ages. A second about 7 to 11 cycle PCR used barcoded and J-beta primers. TCRdb passed the 5' RACE reads through MiXCR, listing each CDR3 protein once. Of around 500,000 distinct CDR3 sequences detected, around 48% appear once; the ten largest clones hold just under 25%. The sequenced sample was blood. These receptor sequences come from an elderly man in good health.

The chain has TRBV29-1 and TRBJ1-1; D is perhaps TRBD1 (5 bases). The CDR3 is made up of 12 amino acids. CDR1 and CDR2 (germline): SQVTM, ANQGSEA. V lost 8 bases and J lost 1, with 11 bases in between. This chain's CDR3 is CSLQTGNTEAFF. The CDR3, as DNA: TGCAGCCTCCAAACAGGGAACACTGAAGCTTTCTTT.

This clonotype has a handful of counts. V gene TRBV20-1 combines with J gene TRBJ2-1, with 8 bases fitting TRBD2. Germline trimming cut 5 bases from V and 6 bases from J; bases unmatched to any gene: 9. CDR3 length: 14 amino acids. Germline-derived CDR1 and CDR2 are DFQATT and SNEGSKA (reference sequence). CDR3 coding DNA: TGCAGTGCTCCTCTAGCGGGCCTGAGCAATGAGCAGTTCTTC. It translates to CSAPLAGLSNEQFF.

The chain links TRBV29-1 to TRBJ2-1; tentatively, D is TRBD2 (6 bases). CDR3 size: 13 residues. Germline V gene data show CDR1 as SQVTM and CDR2 as ANQGSEA. In nucleotides, the CDR3 is TGCACCGGGATGGGCGGGGAGAACAATGAGCAGTTCTTC. Translated, it gives CTGMGGENNEQFF.

In this sample, this clonotype turned up a few times. CDR3: CSARVSSGSFEQYF. The CDR3 DNA reads as TGCAGTGCTAGAGTTTCGAGCGGGAGTTTCGAGCAGTACTTC. V usage is TRBV20-1 and J usage is TRBJ2-7; 8 nucleotides agree with TRBD2. Per germline, CDR1 DFQATT and CDR2 SNEGSKA (reference sequence). V was pared by 1 base and J by 6 bases, with 8 bases of the junction left unmatched. The CDR3 sequence is 14 residues long.

The J gene is TRBJ1-1, the V gene TRBV12-3 or TRBV12-4; D is possibly TRBD1 (6 bases). Deletions cut 0 bases from V and 6 bases from J, with 14 bases between. This CDR3 has 15 residues. The DNA for the CDR3 is TGTGCCAGCAGTTTAGCGCTACAGGGTTGGGCTGAAGCTTTCTTT. This codes for CASSLALQGWAEAFF.

This clonotype was picked up a small number of times. This rearrangement joins TRBV6-4 to TRBJ2-5; D uncertain. This CDR3 spans 13 amino acids. Germline assignment: CDR1 MRHNA and CDR2 SNTAGT. V was shortened by 6 bases and J by 5 bases, with 13 bases between the two germline ends. The CDR3: CASSLTHRETQYF. In DNA, the CDR3 is TGTGCCAGCAGCCTGACCCATCGGGAGACCCAGTACTTC.

Regarding this clonotype: Its ends do not fully match the called genes, so a read error is possible. CDR3 sequence (DNA): TGCGCCAGCAGCACGACAGGACTTGAAGCTTTCTTT. As protein: CASSTTGLEAFF. The chain carries TRBV7-9 and TRBJ1-1; tentatively, D is TRBD1 (6 bases). In germline, CDR1 is SEHNR, CDR2 FQNEAQ (reference sequence). The CDR3 covers 12 residues.

This clonotype appeared a few times. The V gene is TRBV20-1, the J gene TRBJ2-3; 9 bases are shared with TRBD2. After removal of 3 bases from V and 1 base from J, the junction contained 8 bases not matched to a gene. Looked up from germline, CDR1 is DFQATT and CDR2 is SNEGSKA (reference sequence). CDR3 length equals 16 residues. The CDR3 loop reads CSASTFPSGGTDTQYF. The DNA of the CDR3 is TGCAGTGCTAGCACGTTCCCTAGCGGGGGCACAGATACGCAGTATTTT.

With respect to this clonotype: A junction boundary mismatches the germline segment, possibly from a read error. The J gene is TRBJ2-3, the V gene TRBV12-3 or TRBV12-4, with 11 nucleotides matching TRBD2. The CDR3 length is 14 residues. The CDR3 spells CAGSATSGTDTQYF. The CDR3 region has the DNA TGTGCCGGCAGTGCGACTAGCGGGACGGATACGCAGTATTTT.

The chain combines TRBV10-3 with TRBJ2-1, with TRBD2 matching 8 bases. The CDR3 is 15 amino acids. V shed 3 bases, J shed 1 base, and the junction held 2 bases outside the gene matches. Germline-derived CDR1 and CDR2 are ENHRY and SYGVKD. In DNA, the CDR3 is TGTGCCATCAGTGACCGGGAGGGATCCTACAATGAGCAGTTCTTC. Its protein product is CAISDREGSYNEQFF.

This clonotype has just a few counts. The gene calls are TRBV20-1 and TRBJ2-5; D is possibly TRBD1 (6 bases). Germline V lookup: CDR1 DFQATT, CDR2 SNEGSKA (reference sequence). The V and J ends lost 5 bases and 2 bases respectively, with 9 bases between them. The CDR3 extends over 12 amino acids. The CDR3 is CSAWDTQETQYF. CDR3 DNA: TGCAGTGCTTGGGACACTCAAGAGACCCAGTACTTC.

J is TRBJ2-7 and V is TRBV7-9, with D possibly being TRBD2 (6 bases). The CDR3 spans 14 residues. V gave up 5 bases and J gave up 3 bases, with 14 bases separating them. The V gene's germline CDR1 is SEHNR and CDR2 FQNEAQ (reference sequence). The DNA for the CDR3 is TGTGCCAGCAGCCCACTAGCAAGACGCTACGAGCAGTACTTC. Its translation is CASSPLARRYEQYF. The whole variable domain, filled in from reference TRBV7-9 and TRBJ2-7, reads DTGVSQNPRHKITKRGQNVTFRCDPISEHNRLYWYRQTLGQGPEFLTYFQNEAQLEKSRLLSDRFSAERPKGSFSTLEIQRTEQGDSAMYLCASSPLARRYEQYFGPGTRLTVT.

The chain joins TRBV19 to TRBJ2-1; possibly TRBD2 for D (6 bases). The CDR3 sequence is 15 residues long. V was shortened by 3 bases and J by 7 bases, with 16 bases between the two germline ends. From germline, CDR1 is LNHDA and CDR2 SQIVND (reference sequence). The CDR3 DNA sequence: TGTGCCAGTAGTATTGGGGGGAGTACTGGGAATGAGCAGTTCTTC. This gives the protein CASSIGGSTGNEQFF. Drawing the rest from reference TRBV19 and TRBJ2-1, the complete variable domain is DGGITQSPKYLFRKEGQNVTLSCEQNLNHDAMYWYRQDPGQGLRLIYYSQIVNDFQKGDIAEGYSVSREKKESFPLTVTSAQKNPTAFYLCASSIGGSTGNEQFFGPGTRLTVL.

J is TRBJ1-6 and V is TRBV12-3 or TRBV12-4; D is perhaps TRBD1 (5 bases). The CDR3 is made up of 13 amino acids. V gave up 2 bases and J gave up 7 bases, with 6 bases separating them. The CDR3 nucleotides read TGTGCCAGCAGTTTAAAGGGGAATTCACCCCTCCACTTT. This sequence encodes CASSLKGNSPLHF.